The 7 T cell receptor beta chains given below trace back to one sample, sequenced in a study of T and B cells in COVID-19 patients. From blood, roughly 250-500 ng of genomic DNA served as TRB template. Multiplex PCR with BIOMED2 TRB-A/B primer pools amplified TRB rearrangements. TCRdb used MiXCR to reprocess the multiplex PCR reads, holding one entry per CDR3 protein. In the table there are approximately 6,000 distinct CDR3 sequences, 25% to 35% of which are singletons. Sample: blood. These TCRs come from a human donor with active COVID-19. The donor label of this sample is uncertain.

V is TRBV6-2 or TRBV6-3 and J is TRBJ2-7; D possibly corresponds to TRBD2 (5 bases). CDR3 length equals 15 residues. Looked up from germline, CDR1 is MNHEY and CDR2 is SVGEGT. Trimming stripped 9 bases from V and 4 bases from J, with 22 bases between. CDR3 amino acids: CASVLSDSPAYEQYF. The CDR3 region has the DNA TGTGCCAGTGTGTTATCGGACTCACCCGCATACGAGCAGTACTTC.

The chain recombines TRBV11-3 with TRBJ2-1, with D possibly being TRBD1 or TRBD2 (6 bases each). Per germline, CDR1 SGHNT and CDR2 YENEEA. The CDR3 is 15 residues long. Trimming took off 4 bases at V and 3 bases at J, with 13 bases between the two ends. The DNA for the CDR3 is TGTGCCAGCAGCTCCAGCGGAGGGGGCTACAATGAGCAGTTCTTC. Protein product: CASSSSGGGYNEQFF.

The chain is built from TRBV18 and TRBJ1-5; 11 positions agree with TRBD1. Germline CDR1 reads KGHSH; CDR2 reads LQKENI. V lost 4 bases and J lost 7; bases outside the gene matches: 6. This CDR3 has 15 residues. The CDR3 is CASSLGQGAIQPQHF. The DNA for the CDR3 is TGTGCCAGCTCACTAGGACAGGGGGCGATCCAGCCCCAGCATTTT.

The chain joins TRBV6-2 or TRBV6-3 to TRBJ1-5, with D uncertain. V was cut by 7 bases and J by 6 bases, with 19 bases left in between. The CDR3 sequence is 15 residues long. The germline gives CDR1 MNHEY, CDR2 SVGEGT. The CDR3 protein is CASTDRAGLGQPQHF. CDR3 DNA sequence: TGTGCCAGCACCGACCGCGCCGGGCTGGGTCAGCCCCAGCATTTT.

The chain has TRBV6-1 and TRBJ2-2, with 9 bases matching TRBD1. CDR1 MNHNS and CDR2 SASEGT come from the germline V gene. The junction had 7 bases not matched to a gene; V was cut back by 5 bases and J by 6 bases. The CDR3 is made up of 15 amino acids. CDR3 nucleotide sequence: TGTGCCAGCAGTCCCGGGACAGGGTTCCCCGGGGAGCTGTTTTTT. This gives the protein CASSPGTGFPGELFF.

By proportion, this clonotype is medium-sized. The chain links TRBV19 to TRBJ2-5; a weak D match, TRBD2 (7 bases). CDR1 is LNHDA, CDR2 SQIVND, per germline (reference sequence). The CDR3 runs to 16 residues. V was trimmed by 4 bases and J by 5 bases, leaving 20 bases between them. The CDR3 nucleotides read TGTGCCAGTAGTACGGGGTGGGGGGGGGCCGGCGAGACCCAGTACTTC. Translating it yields CASSTGWGGAGETQYF. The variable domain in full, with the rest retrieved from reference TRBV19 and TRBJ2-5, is DGGITQSPKYLFRKEGQNVTLSCEQNLNHDAMYWYRQDPGQGLRLIYYSQIVNDFQKGDIAEGYSVSREKKESFPLTVTSAQKNPTAFYLCASSTGWGGAGETQYFGPGTRLLVL.

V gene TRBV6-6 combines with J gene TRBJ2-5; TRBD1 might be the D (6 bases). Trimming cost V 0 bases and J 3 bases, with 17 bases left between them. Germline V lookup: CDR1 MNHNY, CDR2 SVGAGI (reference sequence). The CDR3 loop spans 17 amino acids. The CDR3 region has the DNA TGTGCCAGCAGTTACTCCTCCGGGACCCCAGGGGAAGAGACCCAGTACTTC. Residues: CASSYSSGTPGEETQYF.